This T cell receptor (beta chain) was sequenced for a study of T cell repertoires in cytomegalovirus infection. Across the study: Newly reported HLA-C-restricted and thoroughly characterized HLA-B-restricted CMV epitopes were employed. Based on public TCR beta signatures, there were indications of CMV infection and of a matching HLA type.

TCRdb re-called the reads with MiXCR, one entry per CDR3 protein. The data contain about 700,000 distinct CDR3 sequences, around a third of them singletons. As to this clonotype: The antigen remains unidentified.

The CDR3 is 14 residues long. Trimming took 7 bases from V and 4 from J, leaving 16 bases between them. Material: cultured PBMCs, obtained from culture after CMV antigen stimulation. This TCR was recovered from a human donor in good health (CMV status not recorded). Some clones in this sample may be carry-over from other donors' samples. V gene TRBV12-3 or TRBV12-4 combines with J gene TRBJ1-1; D not certain. The CDR3 sequence: CASTPPGLGTEAFF. The CDR3 DNA is TGTGCCAGCACCCCCCCCGGGCTAGGCACTGAAGCTTTCTTT.